This T cell receptor (beta chain) stems from a study of CD8 T cells in ankylosing spondylitis. Study-level results: A CD8+ phenotype characterized the disease-linked clones, which were relatively rare in peripheral blood.

MiXCR, run by TCRdb on the 5' RACE reads, gives a single entry per CDR3 protein. The sample lists some 140,000 distinct CDR3 sequences; roughly 8% were seen once. This clonotype has a count of ten or more. Its antigen is currently unknown. Material: synovial fluid, either unsorted or a sorted T cell fraction (not recorded which). The clonotype comes from a male donor with ankylosing spondylitis.

The CDR3 sequence: CASSFRIGNTEAFF. The CDR3 DNA follows: TGTGCCAGCAGCTTCCGCATAGGGAACACTGAAGCTTTCTTT. The gene calls are TRBV11-1 and TRBJ1-1; D gene unclear. Germline CDR1 is SGHAT and CDR2 is FQDESV (reference sequence). This CDR3 is 14 amino acids long. With 3 bases removed from V and 1 base from J, the gap between germline ends came to 9 bases.